A selection of T cell receptor beta chains follows, all from one sample in a study of cytomegalovirus exposure and HLA in healthy donors. Here immunoSEQ multiplex PCR was the method, and the copy in TCRdb shows in-frame clones only, minus some. The profile shows some 130,000 clones, approximately 89% of them singletons. Sequencing input: PBMCs. These receptors all come from a woman between 18 and 30 years old in good health and CMV-seronegative. The CDR3 runs from the conserved cysteine through the conserved F or W. A D gene is named only where the DNA matches it firmly. Size tells how often a clone was seen (once, few, many) or the class of an expanded clone, and some rows leave it out.

d_gene,j_gene,v_gene,abundance,CDR3nt,CDR3aa
-,TRBJ2-2,TRBV5-6,-,TGTGCCAGCAGCTCCGTGCCCGAGGCCACCGGGGAGCTGTTTTTT,CASSSVPEATGELFF
TRBD2,TRBJ2-1,TRBV19,once,TGTGCCAGTAGTAGGGAGGGTTACAATGAGCAGTTCTTC,CASSREGYNEQFF
TRBD1,TRBJ2-5,TRBV7-6,-,TGTGCCAGCAGATCTAACCCGGGACAGGGTGCCCAGTACTTC,CASRSNPGQGAQYF
TRBD2,TRBJ2-2,TRBV5-1,-,TGCGCCAGCAGCCCGACCCGTAGCGGGGTCACCGGGGAGCTGTTTTTT,CASSPTRSGVTGELFF
-,TRBJ1-2,TRBV10-3,-,TGTGCCATCAGTGAGTCAGACAGTTCCTATGGCTACACCTTC,CAISESDSSYGYTF
-,TRBJ1-1,TRBV7-9,-,TGTGCCTGGGGGGGGCTTAGTGAAGCTTTCTTT,CAWGGLSEAFF
-,TRBJ1-1,TRBV2,-,TGTGCCAGCAGAACTTACAGGGAGGAAGCTTTCTTT,CASRTYREEAFF
-,TRBJ2-1,TRBV9,-,TGTGCCAGCAGCGCCCGACCCCTAGACAGGATCAATGAGCAGTTCTTC,CASSARPLDRINEQFF
-,TRBJ1-1,TRBV6-6,-,TGTGCCAGTAAGACAGGAATGAACACTGAAGCTTTCTTT,CASKTGMNTEAFF
-,TRBJ1-2,TRBV6-1,-,TGTGCCAGCACCCTGGACAGTAACTCGCCCTATGGCTACACCTTC,CASTLDSNSPYGYTF
-,TRBJ1-4,TRBV6-5,-,TGTGCCAGCTCAGACAGGAGACCACTTAATGAAAAACTGTTTTTT,CASSDRRPLNEKLFF
-,TRBJ1-1,TRBV2,-,TGTGCCTGGACTACAGGATACACTGAAGCTTTCTTT,CAWTTGYTEAFF
TRBD2,TRBJ2-7,TRBV27,-,TGTGCCAGCAGTTTATCGGGGGGGGACTACGAGCAGTACTTC,CASSLSGGDYEQYF
-,TRBJ1-2,TRBV5-5,-,TGTGCCAGCAGCTTGGCCGTAGCCAGAAACTATGGCTACACCTTC,CASSLAVARNYGYTF
-,TRBJ2-3,TRBV29-1,-,TGCAGCGCCTTGGGGACTTTTTACACAGATACGCAGTATTTT,CSALGTFYTDTQYF
-,TRBJ1-2,TRBV27,-,TGTGCCAGCAGGAGACAGGCTAACTTGGGTAATGGCTACACCTTC,CASRRQANLGNGYTF
TRBD1,TRBJ1-1,TRBV7-9,-,TGTGCCAGCAGCACTACGGGACAGAACCTCGGGGCTGAAGCTTTCTTT,CASSTTGQNLGAEAFF
-,TRBJ1-4,TRBV7-9,once,TGTGCCAGCAGCTTAGCATCGTCGGCAACTAATGAAAAACTGTTTTTT,CASSLASSATNEKLFF
-,TRBJ1-5,TRBV9,-,TGTGCCAGCAGCGCCGGGGTTGGTAGCAATCAGCCCCAGCATTTT,CASSAGVGSNQPQHF
TRBD1,TRBJ1-1,TRBV5-6,-,TGTGCCAGCAGCTTGGCGGGGACAGGCAGATTGAACACTGAAGCTTTCTTT,CASSLAGTGRLNTEAFF
TRBD1,TRBJ2-7,TRBV7-3,-,TGTGCCAGCAGCTTCGGGACAGGGGGCGGATACGAGCAGTACTTC,CASSFGTGGGYEQYF
TRBD1,TRBJ1-1,TRBV7-6,-,TGTGCCAGCAGGGGGCCGGGACAGGAAGCTTTCTTT,CASRGPGQEAFF
-,TRBJ1-2,TRBV10-3,-,TGTGCCACCTCAGGAGGGTTCTATGGCTACACCTTC,CATSGGFYGYTF
TRBD2,TRBJ2-5,TRBV5-1,-,TGCGCCAGCAGCCTCCTTTTAGCGGGGGGCGCGGAGACCCAGTACTTC,CASSLLLAGGAETQYF
TRBD2,TRBJ2-2,TRBV5-1,-,TGCGCCAGCAGCTTGCCCGGGGGGAGGACCGGGGAGCTGTTTTTT,CASSLPGGRTGELFF
TRBD1,TRBJ2-3,TRBV7-7,-,TGTGCTAGCAGCTTACAGGGGGGCCCCACAGATACGCAGTATTTT,CASSLQGGPTDTQYF
-,TRBJ1-2,TRBV9,-,TGTGCCAGCAGCGTAGGATCCTGGAGAGATGGCTACACCTTC,CASSVGSWRDGYTF
-,TRBJ1-6,TRBV28,-,TGTGCCAGCTCCCTTGGGCTAGGGGGAGATTCACCCCTCCACTTT,CASSLGLGGDSPLHF
-,TRBJ1-1,TRBV5-6,-,TGTGCCAGCAGCTTGGTTTTCAGGGTTGGAGCTGAAGCTTTCTTT,CASSLVFRVGAEAFF
TRBD1,TRBJ1-2,TRBV7-9,-,TGTGCCAGCAGCTTAGAGGGGGCCGGAGGCTACACCTTC,CASSLEGAGGYTF
TRBD1,TRBJ1-5,TRBV2,-,TGTGCCAGCAGTGGACAGGGTCCCGGCAATCAGCCCCAGCATTTT,CASSGQGPGNQPQHF
TRBD2,TRBJ2-2,TRBV7-3,once,TGTGCCAGCAGCTTGGGAGGGGTCGGGGAGCTGTTTTTT,CASSLGGVGELFF
-,TRBJ1-4,TRBV10-3,-,TGTGCCATCAGTGACCGAGGGGGGGTTAATGAAAAACTGTTTTTT,CAISDRGGVNEKLFF
-,TRBJ1-4,TRBV19,-,TGTGCCACCCTCAACGGGGGAAAACTGTTTTTT,CATLNGGKLFF
-,TRBJ1-1,TRBV10-1,-,TGCGCCAGCAGTCCATTTTTTGAGGCTTTCTTT,CASSPFFEAFF
-,TRBJ1-2,TRBV7-9,-,TGTGCCAGCAGCTTACTATCAGGGGCGGGTGGCTACACCTTC,CASSLLSGAGGYTF
-,TRBJ2-7,TRBV20-1,-,TGCAGTGCTAGACAGACCTACGAGCAGTACTTC,CSARQTYEQYF
-,TRBJ1-2,TRBV6-6,-,TGTGCCAGCAGTGATACAGGAATTAGTAATGGCTACACCTTC,CASSDTGISNGYTF
TRBD1,TRBJ1-1,TRBV27,-,TGTGCCAGCAGTTTAGGAGGGGGCGGCACTGAAGCTTTCTTT,CASSLGGGGTEAFF